This T cell receptor (beta chain) is from a study of cytomegalovirus exposure and HLA in healthy donors. A multiplex PCR was run with 60 Vbeta primers and 13 Jbeta primers. The method was immunoSEQ multiplex PCR; TCRdb's version includes in-frame clones alone and lacks a portion of them. The profile shows about 99,000 clones, around 10% of them singletons. The CDR3 spans 16 residues. Germline V gene sequence: CDR1 SGHNT, CDR2 YYREEE (reference sequence). J gave up 1 base and V 7 bases, and 8 bases lay outside the gene matches. The J gene is TRBJ2-6, the V gene TRBV5-4, with 7 bases fitting TRBD1. The clonotype originates from a man aged 40-49 years in good health and CMV-seropositive. The specimen was PBMCs. CDR3 in DNA: TGTGCCAGCGGTACAGGGGACCCATCTGGGGCCAACGTCCTGACTTTC. Translating it yields CASGTGDPSGANVLTF.